In this sample, the clone carrying this T cell receptor beta chain turned up many times. Its antigen is as yet unknown. This sample is drawn from a study of T cells after yellow fever vaccination. Regarding the study as a whole: The secondary response showed a weaker magnitude and a faster peak, day 5 versus 15.

Template-switching 5'RACE yielded the TCR cDNA; a universal primer site and UMIs were added in the process. MiXCR was run by TCRdb on the 5' RACE reads, yielding one entry per CDR3 protein. The table records 50,000 or so distinct CDR3 sequences, less than 9% of them present only once. Germline CDR1 and CDR2: MNHEY and SMNVEV (reference sequence). Trimming removed 3 bases at V and 6 bases at J, with 8 bases between. The CDR3 covers 12 residues. This TCR was recovered from a man between 18 and 35 years old who received the YFV17D yellow fever vaccine. This sequence joins TRBV27 and TRBJ1-2; D might be TRBD1 (5 bases). The material was CD8+ T cells sorted from PBMCs, obtained more than 13 days after the first yellow fever vaccination. CDR3 amino acids: CASSFTGHGYTF. In DNA, the CDR3 is TGTGCCAGCAGTTTCACAGGCCATGGCTACACCTTC.